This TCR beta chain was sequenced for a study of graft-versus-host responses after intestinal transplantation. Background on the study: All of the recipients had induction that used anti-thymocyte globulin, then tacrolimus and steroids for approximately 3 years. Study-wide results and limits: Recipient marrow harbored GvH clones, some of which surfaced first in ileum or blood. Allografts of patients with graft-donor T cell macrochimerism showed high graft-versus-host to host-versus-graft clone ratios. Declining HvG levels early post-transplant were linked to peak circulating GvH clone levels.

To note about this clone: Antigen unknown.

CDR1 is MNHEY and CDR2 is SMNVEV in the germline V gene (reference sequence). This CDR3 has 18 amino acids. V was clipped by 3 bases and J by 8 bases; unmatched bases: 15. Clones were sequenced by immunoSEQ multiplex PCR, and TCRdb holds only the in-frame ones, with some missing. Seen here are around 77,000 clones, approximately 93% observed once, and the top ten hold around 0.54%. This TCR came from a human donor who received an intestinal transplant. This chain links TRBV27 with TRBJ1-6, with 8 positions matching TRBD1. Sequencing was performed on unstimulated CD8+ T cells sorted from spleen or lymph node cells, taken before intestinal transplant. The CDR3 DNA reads TGTGCCAGCAGTTTTTTCCAACTCAGGGGGCTTAGGGATTCACCCCTCCACTTT. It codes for CASSFFQLRGLRDSPLHF.